The 7 T cell receptor beta chains in this list originate from one sample, sequenced in a study of control samples from healthy donors and cancer patients. Sequenced by immunoSEQ multiplex PCR; TCRdb stores in-frame clones only, minus some. Here the sample spans some 120,000 clones, just over 90% being singletons. Sequencing was performed on PBMCs. These TCRs come from a middle-aged man with head and neck cancer.

The rearrangement links TRBV9 to TRBJ2-3, with 9 bases aligning to TRBD2. V shed 0 bases and J 5 bases; nucleotides not matched to a gene: 4. In germline, CDR1 is SGDLS, CDR2 YYNGEE. CDR3 size: 15 residues. CDR3 sequence: CASSVVSSGVDTQYF. Written as DNA, the CDR3 is TGTGCCAGCAGCGTAGTGTCTAGCGGGGTAGATACGCAGTATTTT.

The chain combines TRBV11-2 with TRBJ2-7; D ambiguous. CDR3 size: 11 residues. V lost 5 bases to trimming and J lost 4 bases, with 6 bases between them. Germline lookup yields CDR1 SGHAT and CDR2 FQNNGV. The CDR3 sequence is CASSGFYEQYF. The CDR3 DNA is TGTGCCAGCAGCGGCTTTTACGAGCAGTACTTC.

This rearrangement joins TRBV29-1 to TRBJ2-3; 10 nucleotides align to TRBD1. This CDR3 contains 13 residues. From germline, CDR1 is SQVTM and CDR2 ANQGSEA. Trimming removed 7 bases from V and 4 bases from J; junction bases left unmatched: 5. The CDR3 reads CSADRGQADTQYF. The CDR3 nucleotides read TGCAGCGCTGACAGGGGGCAAGCAGATACGCAGTATTTT.

V and J are TRBV6-5 and TRBJ1-6; the D is unclear. The germline V gene has CDR1 MNHEY and CDR2 SVGAGI. This CDR3 is 15 amino acids long. Trimming pared 6 bases from V and 9 bases from J, leaving 18 bases between. CDR3 bases: TGTGCCAGCAGATATTACGAAGGGTCGACTTCACCCCTCCACTTT. Translating gives CASRYYEGSTSPLHF.

The rearrangement joins TRBV20-1 to TRBJ2-2, with 10 positions matching TRBD2. This CDR3 has 15 amino acids. The V and J ends lost 3 bases and 6 bases, in that order; junction bases with no gene match: 7. In germline, CDR1 is DFQATT, CDR2 SNEGSKA (reference sequence). CDR3 residues: CSASDPGLASGELFF. The DNA for the CDR3 is TGCAGTGCTAGTGATCCGGGACTAGCGTCCGGGGAGCTGTTTTTT.

This chain joins TRBV19 and TRBJ2-1, with 9 bases that match TRBD2. Germline assignment: CDR1 LNHDA and CDR2 SQIVND (reference sequence). V trimming: 3 bases; J trimming: 2 bases; junction bases outside the gene matches: 5. This CDR3 has 16 residues. For the CDR3, the DNA is TGTGCCAGTAGTATTTCAGCGGGGGGACCCTACAATGAGCAGTTCTTC. Amino acid sequence: CASSISAGGPYNEQFF.

This chain connects TRBV4-1 to TRBJ2-7, with D unclear. V lost 0 bases to trimming and J lost 7 bases, with 7 bases between them. The CDR3 totals 12 residues. The germline CDR1 and CDR2 sequences are MGHRA and YSYEKL. In DNA, the CDR3 is TGCGCCAGCAGCCAAGATCTAGGTGAGCAGTACTTC. Translation gives CASSQDLGEQYF.